This TCR beta chain was identified during a study of human T cells and chemical hapten exposure. This clonotype has ten or more counts. Within the library, unique molecular identifiers were attached to each individual cDNA molecule. TCRdb reprocessed the RACE reads with MiXCR, giving one entry per CDR3 protein. This sample has some 340,000 distinct CDR3 sequences, with approximately 6.3% found just once. Time point specified: patch test 1, 2 weeks after DPC sensitization. Treatment: therapeutic diphenylcyclopropenone sensitization with weekly scalp DPC. Phlebotomy was performed prior to application of every patch test. Extraction of total RNA was performed on unfractionated whole blood. Looked up from germline, CDR1 is SQVTM and CDR2 is ANQGSEA. CDR3 size: 13 residues. With 7 bases removed from V and 5 bases from J, the gap between germline ends came to 12 bases.

This clonotype was obtained from a woman under 30 with alopecia areata. Some clones in this sample may be carry-over from other donors' samples. The sample consisted of whole blood, taken in connection with sensitization to the hapten diphenylcyclopropenone (DPC). V and J are TRBV29-1 and TRBJ1-6, with D perhaps matching TRBD1 (5 bases). The CDR3 region has the DNA TGCAGCGCCGGTCTGGGGGATAATTCACCCCTCCACTTT. Amino acid sequence: CSAGLGDNSPLHF.